This passage covers 25 T cell receptor beta chains from one sample sequenced in a study of beta chain bispecific antibodies for T cell cancers. General study points: In these mixed samples, most targeted TRBV reads derived from the leukemia cell line.

TCRdb reprocessed the 5' RACE reads via MiXCR and lists one record per CDR3 protein. The table lists roughly 15,000 distinct CDR3 sequences, over 2% of them singletons. Which antigens these TCRs recognize remains unknown. Either OKT3 anti-CD3 antibody or CD3/CD28 beads expanded T cells from blood mononuclear cells over roughly 3 days. Sequenced input: healthy donor T cells cultured with leukemia cells. These TCRs come from a human donor in good health. Some clones in this sample may be carry-over from other donors' samples.

This clonotype was observed many times. J is TRBJ1-5 and V is TRBV30; TRBD1 matches 9 bases. CDR1 and CDR2 (germline): GTSNPN, SVGIG (reference sequence). The CDR3 is 15 amino acids. J was trimmed by 5 bases and V by 3 bases; bases with no gene match: 8. The CDR3 protein is CAWSATGGAYQPQHF. The CDR3 DNA sequence: TGTGCCTGGAGCGCAACAGGGGGCGCGTATCAGCCCCAGCATTTT.

This clonotype was counted at least ten times. J is TRBJ1-5 and V is TRBV24-1, with D maybe TRBD1 (5 bases). Germline V gene sequence: CDR1 KGHDR, CDR2 SFDVKD. Deletions cut 4 bases from V and 2 bases from J, with 14 bases between. The CDR3 sequence is 16 residues long. In nucleotides, the CDR3 is TGTGCCACCAGTGAAGGAGGGGAGGTCGGCAATCAGCCCCAGCATTTT. Its translation is CATSEGGEVGNQPQHF.

Ten or more counts support this clonotype. The chain has TRBV5-1 and TRBJ2-1, with 12 bases that match TRBD2. CDR1 is SGHRS and CDR2 is YFSETQ in the germline V gene. Unmatched junction bases numbered 5, after V lost 4 bases and J lost 0 bases. The CDR3 is 17 amino acids. CDR3: CASSILAGGLSYNEQFF. The CDR3 DNA is TGCGCCAGCAGCATACTAGCGGGGGGCCTCTCCTACAATGAGCAGTTCTTC.

This chain connects TRBV25-1 to TRBJ1-1; a weak D match, TRBD1 (5 bases). The V end lost 1 base, the J end lost 4 bases, and 13 bases lay between the germline ends. The germline V gene encodes CDR1 MGHDK and CDR2 SYGVNS. The CDR3 runs to 15 residues. The CDR3 sequence: CASSESGREGTEAFF. The CDR3 region has the DNA TGTGCCAGCAGTGAATCCGGCAGGGAGGGCACTGAAGCTTTCTTT.

This clonotype was observed many times. A junction end diverges from the germline sequence, so it may reflect a read error. This chain links TRBV7-9 with TRBJ2-1; possible D gene TRBD2, 7 bases. Germline CDR1 and CDR2: SEHNR and FQNEAQ (reference sequence). The CDR3 sequence is 16 residues long. The CDR3 nucleotides read TGTGCCAGCAGCTTAGTTAGGGCAGGGAGGGACAATGAGCAGTCCTTC. It codes for CASSLVRAGRDNEQSF.

This clonotype appeared many times. The chain is built from TRBV7-6 and TRBJ2-5; no firm D call. Germline V CDR1 and CDR2: SGHVS, FNYEAQ. Trimming took 3 bases from V and 3 from J, leaving 8 bases between them. The CDR3 has 13 amino acids. This chain's CDR3 is CASSFGSEETQYF. CDR3 nucleotide sequence: TGTGCCAGCAGCTTCGGGTCAGAAGAGACCCAGTACTTC.

This clonotype was recorded at least ten times. The gene calls are TRBV6-5 and TRBJ2-5; D is undetermined. This CDR3 is built from 15 residues. The V gene lost 5 bases and the J gene lost 2 bases, with 15 bases spanning the gap. Looked up from germline, CDR1 is MNHEY and CDR2 is SVGAGI. CDR3 DNA sequence: TGTGCCAGCAGTCCGTTCGGGCAGCCACAAGAGACCCAGTACTTC. As protein: CASSPFGQPQETQYF.

This clonotype was detected ten times or more. J is TRBJ2-3 and V is TRBV5-1; TRBD2 aligns across 11 bases. Looked up from germline, CDR1 is SGHRS and CDR2 is YFSETQ. The trim removed 4 bases at V and 3 bases at J, leaving 7 bases unmatched. The CDR3 is 16 residues long. As DNA, the CDR3 is TGCGCCAGCAGCACTCAGACTAGCGGGATAACAGATACGCAGTATTTT. Its protein is CASSTQTSGITDTQYF.

This clonotype was seen many times. The V gene is TRBV28, the J gene TRBJ1-1, with no clear D. This CDR3 region has 14 residues. Germline V CDR1 and CDR2: MDHEN, SYDVKM. The germline V and J ends were trimmed by 2 bases and 3 bases, with 10 bases remaining between them. The CDR3 protein is CASSLKGSDTEAFF. The CDR3 DNA is TGTGCCAGCAGTTTAAAAGGGTCTGACACTGAAGCTTTCTTT. Drawing the rest from reference TRBV28 and TRBJ1-1, the complete variable domain is DVKVTQSSRYLVKRTGEKVFLECVQDMDHENMFWYRQDPGLGLRLIYFSYDVKMKEKGDIPEGYSVSREKKERFSLILESASTNQTSMYLCASSLKGSDTEAFFGQGTRLTVV.

This clonotype was counted only a few times. This may arise from a read error, as a much more abundant clone is one base away. This rearrangement joins TRBV2 to TRBJ2-7; TRBD1 matches at 8 bases. Trimming at V came to 1 base and at J to 7 bases, leaving 9 bases not matched to a gene. The CDR3 is made up of 15 amino acids. Looked up from germline, CDR1 is SNHLY and CDR2 is FYNNEI. The CDR3 bases are TGTGCCAGCAGTGAAGGGGGCAGGACAGGGCCGGAGCAGTACTTC. Translating it yields CASSEGGRTGPEQYF. The whole variable domain, remainder taken from reference TRBV2 and TRBJ2-7, is EPEVTQTPSHQVTQMGQEVILRCVPISNHLYFYWYRQILGQKVEFLVSFYNNEISEKSEIFDDQFSVERPDGSNFTLKIRSTKLEDSAMYFCASSEGGRTGPEQYFGPGTRLTVT.

This clonotype was detected many times. CDR3 loop: CASSAPGQKTYGYTF. In DNA, the CDR3 is TGTGCCAGCAGCGCCCCGGGACAAAAAACTTATGGCTACACCTTC. This chain uses TRBV5-4 with TRBJ1-2, with D possibly being TRBD1 (6 bases). The V gene lost 4 bases and the J gene lost 5 bases, with 18 bases spanning the gap. The germline V gene has CDR1 SGHNT and CDR2 YYREEE (reference sequence). The CDR3 consists of 15 residues.

This clonotype is medium-sized by share. The rearrangement links TRBV20-1 to TRBJ1-2; unclear D gene. Trimming shortened V by 1 base and J by 5 bases, and 11 bases separated the two germline ends. Germline V gene lookup returns CDR1 DFQATT and CDR2 SNEGSKA (reference sequence). CDR3 length: 13 residues. CDR3 nucleotides: TGCAGTGCTAGAGGGGGTCGGGCGTATGGCTACACCTTC. Its translation is CSARGGRAYGYTF.

V usage is TRBV19 and J usage is TRBJ1-5, with D tentatively TRBD1 (5 bases). Trimming took off 5 bases at V and 0 bases at J, with 8 bases between the two ends. Germline V gene lookup returns CDR1 LNHDA and CDR2 SQIVND (reference sequence). The CDR3 sequence is 14 residues long. CDR3 sequence (DNA): TGTGCCAGTAGTGTCAGGGATAGCAATCAGCCCCAGCATTTT. Encoded protein: CASSVRDSNQPQHF.

This clonotype has a count of ten or more. V and J are TRBV18 and TRBJ2-1; TRBD1 agrees at 7 bases. V lost 2 bases and J lost 5; bases outside the gene matches: 9. The CDR3 spans 16 residues. Germline-derived CDR1 and CDR2 are KGHSH and LQKENI. The CDR3 protein is CASSPFRPGTDNEQFF. In nucleotides, the CDR3 is TGTGCCAGCTCACCATTTCGCCCGGGGACAGACAATGAGCAGTTCTTC.

This clonotype has at least ten counts. The chain carries TRBV20-1 and TRBJ2-5; 13 bases fit TRBD2. This CDR3 comprises 16 residues. Unmatched junction bases numbered 12, after V lost 6 bases and J lost 5 bases. Germline V gene lookup returns CDR1 DFQATT and CDR2 SNEGSKA (reference sequence). The CDR3 spells CSASTLGLAGAETQYF. The CDR3 DNA sequence: TGCAGTGCGAGCACTCTCGGACTAGCGGGGGCGGAGACCCAGTACTTC.

This clonotype was picked up many times. The chain recombines TRBV12-3 or TRBV12-4 with TRBJ2-7, with a tentative D call TRBD2 (7 bases). V was trimmed by 5 bases and J by 4 bases, leaving 15 bases between them. The CDR3 spans 14 residues. CDR3 sequence: CASSIPGGRYEQYF. The CDR3 bases are TGTGCCAGCAGTATACCCGGGGGGCGGTACGAGCAGTACTTC.

This clonotype was observed many times. V usage is TRBV19 and J usage is TRBJ1-1; D might be TRBD1 (6 bases). The germline gives CDR1 LNHDA, CDR2 SQIVND (reference sequence). The ends were cut back, 1 base at V and 1 base at J, with 19 bases in the middle. The CDR3 has 18 amino acids. The CDR3 is CASSIVGYGGSPNTEAFF. CDR3 coding DNA: TGTGCCAGTAGTATAGTGGGGTATGGGGGCTCACCGAACACTGAAGCTTTCTTT.

This clonotype has a count of ten or more. This could be a read error, since a much larger clone is one nucleotide away. The J gene is TRBJ2-7, the V gene TRBV2; perhaps TRBD2 as D (5 bases). This CDR3 spans 11 amino acids. CDR1 is SNHLY, CDR2 FYNNEI, per germline. The CDR3 coding sequence is TGTGTCAGCGGAGCGGACTACGAGCAGTACTTC. Translation gives CVSGADYEQYF.

This clonotype showed up many times. The chain carries TRBV7-8 and TRBJ2-3, with TRBD2 as a possible D gene (6 bases). CDR3 length: 16 residues. V lost 5 bases, J lost 1 base, and 16 bases lay in between. CDR1 is SGHVS, CDR2 FQNEAQ, per germline. Written as DNA, the CDR3 is TGTGCCAGCAGCAAGGACTTGGGCGGGGGCACAGATACGCAGTATTTT. Protein: CASSKDLGGGTDTQYF.

This clonotype showed up many times. The chain has TRBV11-2 and TRBJ2-5; D gene ambiguous. Trimming left V 0 bases short and J 4 bases short, with 6 bases between. Germline values: CDR1 SGHAT, CDR2 FQNNGV. The length of the CDR3 is 13 residues. CDR3 nucleotides: TGTGCCAGCAGCTTAGAAATGCCAGAGACCCAGTACTTC. Protein sequence: CASSLEMPETQYF.

This clonotype was counted many times. This sequence joins TRBV6-5 and TRBJ1-6; D is perhaps TRBD1 (5 bases). The germline V gene encodes CDR1 MNHEY and CDR2 SVGAGI. Trimming cost V 5 bases and J 9 bases, with 17 bases left between them. The CDR3 has 15 amino acids. For the CDR3, the DNA is TGTGCCAGCAGTACGGGACGAATCCGGTCTTCACCCCTCCACTTT. This gives the protein CASSTGRIRSSPLHF.

This clonotype was observed many times. V is TRBV5-4 and J is TRBJ2-3; 10 bases are shared with TRBD1. V was pared by 4 bases and J by 1 base, with 3 bases of the junction left unmatched. The CDR3 loop spans 15 amino acids. Germline V gives CDR1 SGHNT, CDR2 YYREEE (reference sequence). This CDR3 reads CASSPGTGGTDTQYF. CDR3 coding DNA: TGTGCCAGCAGCCCCGGGACAGGGGGCACAGATACGCAGTATTTT.

This clonotype was seen at least ten times. This chain uses TRBV10-3 with TRBJ2-3, with D uncertain. The CDR3 spans 16 residues. V was shortened by 0 bases and J by 1 base, with 11 bases between the two germline ends. CDR1 is ENHRY, CDR2 SYGVKD, per germline. Here the CDR3 DNA reads TGTGCCATCAGTGAGTCGAAATCATTCGGCACAGATACGCAGTATTTT. This translates into CAISESKSFGTDTQYF.

This clonotype occurred a few times. The genes are TRBV5-8 and TRBJ2-3, with D uncertain. V shed 1 base and J shed 3 bases, with 12 bases lying between them. The CDR3 runs to 15 residues. CDR1 is SGHTS and CDR2 is YDEGEE in the germline V gene. The CDR3 DNA reads as TGTGCCAGCAGCTTGAGTGGGGATATTACAGATACGCAGTATTTT. Protein: CASSLSGDITDTQYF.

This clonotype came up many times. This chain links TRBV29-1 with TRBJ2-5, with a tentative D call TRBD2 (6 bases). Trimming removed 8 bases at V and 4 bases at J, with 11 bases between. Germline V gives CDR1 SQVTM, CDR2 ANQGSEA. The CDR3 covers 11 residues. CDR3 in DNA: TGCAGCTCTCCGCGGGGAGAGACCCAGTACTTC. This gives the protein CSSPRGETQYF.